The present entry profiles one TCR beta chain with its context. The data are from a study of CD8 T cells in Susac syndrome. Sequencing of TCR beta drew on CD8+ and CD4+ T cells from blood. Controls were healthy donors chosen to match patients in age and sex. While CD8+ and CD4+ T cells were isolated negatively, TEMRA cells were enriched by FACS. This CDR3 spans 18 amino acids. The J segment lost 0 bases and the V segment lost 6 bases, leaving 15 bases of the junction unmatched. CDR1 is SNHLY and CDR2 is FYNNEI in the germline V gene. cDNA came from around 0.54 to 1 ug RNA primed by random hexamers. An immunoSEQ multiplex PCR amplified TCR beta CDR3 over 54 Vbeta and 13 Jbeta. TCRdb re-called the immunoSEQ multiplex PCR reads with MiXCR, one entry per CDR3 protein. In the table there are some 170,000 distinct CDR3 sequences, roughly 93% of which are singletons.

The sample taken for sequencing was CD4+ T cells from PBMCs. The chain combines TRBV2 with TRBJ2-3; 7 bases line up with TRBD2. The clonotype originates from a human donor in good health. CDR3 amino acids: CASSFTGRASVSTDTQYF. The CDR3 coding sequence is TGTGCCAGCAGCTTTACGGGGAGGGCTTCCGTTAGCACAGATACGCAGTATTTT.